This entry lists 21 T cell receptor beta chains sequenced from one sample in a study of OX40 agonist ivuxolimab in advanced cancers. Method: immunoSEQ multiplex PCR; TCRdb's copy keeps in-frame clones and lacks some. The table has 70,000 to 75,000 clones, around four fifths seen once; the top ten hold under 7%. This sample comprised CD4+ or CD8+ T cells sorted from blood, obtained in a trial of the OX40 agonist ivuxolimab. The receptor source for this set is an adult with an advanced solid tumor such as melanoma, head and neck, liver or kidney cancer.

The CDR3 sequence is CASSLSRRGRTEAFF. CDR3 in DNA: TGTGCCAGCAGTTTATCCAGGCGGGGGCGGACTGAAGCTTTCTTT. This chain uses TRBV27 with TRBJ1-1; perhaps TRBD1 as D (6 bases). Germline lookup yields CDR1 MNHEY and CDR2 SMNVEV (reference sequence). V was pared by 0 bases and J by 5 bases, with 13 bases between. CDR3 length: 15 residues.

The chain carries TRBV6-1 and TRBJ1-2; 7 nucleotides line up with TRBD1. Germline CDR1 reads MNHNS; CDR2 reads SASEGT. The ends lost 8 bases at V and 0 bases at J; junction bases unmatched: 6. The CDR3 spans 14 residues. The CDR3 here is CASQDRAPNYGYTF. CDR3 bases: TGTGCCAGCCAAGACAGGGCCCCTAACTATGGCTACACCTTC.

The J gene is TRBJ2-6, the V gene TRBV27, with D perhaps TRBD2 (6 bases). V lost 3 bases to trimming and J lost 0 bases, with 9 bases between them. CDR3 length: 16 residues. The germline V gene encodes CDR1 MNHEY and CDR2 SMNVEV (reference sequence). DNA of the CDR3: TGTGCCAGCAGTTTGGAGGGAAGCTCTGGGGCCAACGTCCTGACTTTC. Its translation is CASSLEGSSGANVLTF.

This chain connects TRBV7-6 to TRBJ1-2; TRBD1 agrees at 8 bases. J lost 6 bases, V lost 4 bases, and 10 bases had no gene match. This CDR3 has 15 residues. Germline assignment: CDR1 SGHVS and CDR2 FNYEAQ. CDR3 nucleotides: TGTGCCAGCAGCTCTGGCTCAGGGGGCGCCGATGGCTACACCTTC. Encoded protein: CASSSGSGGADGYTF.

The genes are TRBV28 and TRBJ2-6; D is uncertain. The germline gives CDR1 MDHEN, CDR2 SYDVKM. This CDR3 comprises 15 residues. V was pared by 5 bases and J by 0 bases, with 8 bases between. This CDR3 reads CASSQGTSGANVLTF. The CDR3 DNA is TGTGCCAGCAGTCAAGGTACCTCTGGGGCCAACGTCCTGACTTTC.

The chain carries TRBV9 and TRBJ1-6, with D unclear. CDR3 size: 15 residues. V was clipped by 0 bases and J by 9 bases, with 13 bases between them. Per germline, CDR1 SGDLS and CDR2 YYNGEE. CDR3 in DNA: TGTGCCAGCAGCGTAGTGGAGGGTAGAGGTTCACCCCTCCACTTT. The encoded protein is CASSVVEGRGSPLHF.

This clone has a handful of counts. The chain links TRBV6-1 to TRBJ1-6, with D hard to call. V shed 4 bases and J shed 12 bases, with 10 bases lying between them. Germline CDR1 and CDR2: MNHNS and SASEGT. CDR3 length equals 12 residues. CDR3 sequence (DNA): TGTGCCAGCAGTGTCGGGGAACGACCCCTCCACTTT. It specifies CASSVGERPLHF.

The V and J genes are TRBV15 and TRBJ2-7; TRBD2 matches 8 bases. Losses at the gene ends were 3 bases for V and 5 bases for J; bases not matched to a gene: 3. The CDR3 runs 13 residues. Germline V gives CDR1 LNHNV, CDR2 YYDKDF (reference sequence). The CDR3 DNA follows: TGTGCCACCAGCAGGACCGGGGGGGACGAGCAGTACGTC. Translating gives CATSRTGGDEQYV.

Remarks on this clone: Other DNA sequences from this sample encode an identical CDR3 as well. The chain couples TRBV6-1 to TRBJ1-2; maybe TRBD1 (6 bases). V gave up 0 bases and J gave up 2 bases, with 16 bases separating them. The CDR3 has 17 amino acids. Germline V CDR1 and CDR2: MNHNS, SASEGT. CDR3 sequence reads: CASSEALQGNSNYGYTF. CDR3 bases: TGTGCCAGCAGTGAAGCGCTCCAGGGGAATTCAAACTATGGCTACACCTTC.

The J gene is TRBJ2-3, the V gene TRBV5-1; D is perhaps TRBD1 (6 bases). The length of the CDR3 is 17 residues. Trimming pared 1 base from V and 4 bases from J, leaving 19 bases between. Germline loops: CDR1 SGHRS, CDR2 YFSETQ. CDR3 region: CASSLSPGVVASDTQYF. The CDR3, as DNA: TGCGCCAGCAGCTTGTCTCCAGGGGTTGTGGCCTCAGATACGCAGTATTTT.

This chain joins TRBV27 and TRBJ2-7; D is possibly TRBD1 (7 bases). V was pared by 6 bases and J by 0 bases, with 15 bases between. Germline V gene sequence: CDR1 MNHEY, CDR2 SMNVEV (reference sequence). The CDR3 consists of 15 residues. The CDR3 loop reads CASSRRGVSSYEQYF. In nucleotides, the CDR3 is TGTGCCAGCAGCCGCAGGGGGGTTAGCTCCTACGAGCAGTACTTC.

The chain links TRBV9 to TRBJ1-3, with D hard to call. The V gene lost 0 bases and the J gene lost 4 bases, with 8 bases spanning the gap. This CDR3 has 14 amino acids. Germline loops: CDR1 SGDLS, CDR2 YYNGEE. The CDR3 loop reads CASSVGPEGNTIYF. In DNA form, the CDR3 reads TGTGCCAGCAGCGTAGGCCCGGAAGGAAACACCATATATTTT.

The CDR3 spells CASSLATSGRGDTQYF. The CDR3 coding sequence is TGTGCCAGCAGCTTAGCGACTAGCGGGAGAGGGGATACGCAGTATTTT. The chain employs TRBV7-2 and TRBJ2-3; 12 nucleotides line up with TRBD2. Germline CDR1 SGHTA, CDR2 FQGNSA. With V trimmed by 0 bases and J by 6 bases, 4 bases remained unmatched. The CDR3 loop spans 16 amino acids.

V usage is TRBV6-5 and J usage is TRBJ2-1; 12 bases map to TRBD2. Per germline, CDR1 MNHEY and CDR2 SVGAGI. V lost 6 bases and J lost 15; bases outside the gene matches: 9. The CDR3 spans 13 residues. The DNA for the CDR3 is TGTGCCAGCAGCTCCGCTTCTAGCGGGAGGGGGTTCTTC. Its translation: CASSSASSGRGFF.

The chain joins TRBV11-2 to TRBJ1-5; no definite D call. The CDR3 spans 13 residues. The germline gives CDR1 SGHAT, CDR2 FQNNGV. Trimming left V 0 bases short and J 5 bases short, with 5 bases between. This chain's CDR3 is CASSLDLHQPQHF. The CDR3 coding sequence is TGTGCCAGCAGCTTAGACCTCCATCAGCCCCAGCATTTT.

The table lists this clone with a count of one. V gene TRBV25-1 combines with J gene TRBJ1-5; D is possibly TRBD1 (5 bases). There are 14 residues in the CDR3. Per the germline V gene, CDR1 is MGHDK and CDR2 is SYGVNS. V lost 4 bases to trimming and J lost 6 bases, with 13 bases between them. The CDR3 region is CASSGQGEGQPQHF. In DNA, the CDR3 is TGTGCCAGCAGTGGTCAGGGAGAGGGTCAGCCCCAGCATTTT.

This sequence joins TRBV4-1 and TRBJ1-2; possible D gene TRBD1, 5 bases. The CDR3 runs to 15 residues. Trimming pared 0 bases from V and 4 bases from J, leaving 12 bases between. CDR1 is MGHRA, CDR2 YSYEKL, per germline. The CDR3 spells CASSQEAGQPYGYTF. The CDR3 DNA reads as TGCGCCAGCAGCCAAGAAGCAGGGCAACCCTATGGCTACACCTTC.

The V and J genes are TRBV27 and TRBJ2-7, with a tentative D call TRBD2 (6 bases). The CDR3 extends over 16 amino acids. Germline V gene sequence: CDR1 MNHEY, CDR2 SMNVEV (reference sequence). The ends were cut back, 4 bases at V and 2 bases at J, with 18 bases in the middle. CDR3 DNA sequence: TGTGCCAGCAGTTCTACCGGGACTCCGAACCCCTACGAGCAGTACGTC. It specifies CASSSTGTPNPYEQYV.

V is TRBV28 and J is TRBJ1-4, with a tentative D call TRBD1 (5 bases). CDR3 length: 15 residues. Trimming pared 3 bases from V and 8 bases from J, leaving 16 bases between. CDR1 is MDHEN, CDR2 SYDVKM, per germline. CDR3 DNA: TGTGCCAGCAGTTTGCCCTCTGGGGCTCGCGAAAAACTGTTTTTT. Translation: CASSLPSGAREKLFF.

The V gene is TRBV27, the J gene TRBJ1-6, with no clear D. Germline V lookup: CDR1 MNHEY, CDR2 SMNVEV (reference sequence). The CDR3 extends over 13 amino acids. V was cut by 5 bases and J by 9 bases, with 11 bases left in between. CDR3: CASSLIRSSPLHF. The CDR3, as DNA: TGTGCCAGCAGTCTGATCCGGTCTTCACCCCTCCACTTT.

This clone was recorded once. This sequence joins TRBV7-9 and TRBJ1-2; no definite D call. V was shortened by 5 bases and J by 8 bases, with 21 bases between the two germline ends. The germline V gene has CDR1 SEHNR and CDR2 FQNEAQ (reference sequence). The CDR3 has 15 amino acids. CDR3 sequence (DNA): TGTGCCAGCAGCACTCCCCGCGACGGTTGGGGAGGCTACACCTTC. Protein sequence: CASSTPRDGWGGYTF.